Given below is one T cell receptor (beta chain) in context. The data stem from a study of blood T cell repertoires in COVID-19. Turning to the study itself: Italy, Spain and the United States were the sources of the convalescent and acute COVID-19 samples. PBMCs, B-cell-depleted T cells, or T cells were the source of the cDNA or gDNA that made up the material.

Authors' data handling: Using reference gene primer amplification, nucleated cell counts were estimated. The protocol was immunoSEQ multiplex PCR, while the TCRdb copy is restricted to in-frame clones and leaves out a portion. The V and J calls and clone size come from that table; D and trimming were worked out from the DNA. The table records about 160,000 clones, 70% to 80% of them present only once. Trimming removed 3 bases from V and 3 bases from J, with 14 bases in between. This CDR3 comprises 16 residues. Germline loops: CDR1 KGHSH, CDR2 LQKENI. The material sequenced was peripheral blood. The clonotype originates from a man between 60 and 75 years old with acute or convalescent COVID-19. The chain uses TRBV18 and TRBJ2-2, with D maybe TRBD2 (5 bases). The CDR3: CASSPGPGSDTGELFF. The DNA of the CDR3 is TGTGCCAGCTCACCTGGGCCGGGGTCCGACACCGGGGAGCTGTTTTTT.